This TCR beta chain is drawn from a study of blood T cell repertoires in COVID-19. In the original processing: Nucleated cell number was recorded as an estimate derived from reference gene primer amplification. Assay: immunoSEQ multiplex PCR; the TCRdb copy retains only in-frame clones and omits some. The DNA gave D and trimming, while V, J and clone size come from that table. The sample carries fewer than 350,000 clones, roughly 85% recorded once. Cohort assignment relied on participant-reported clinical history. Germline V gene lookup returns CDR1 GTSNPN and CDR2 SVGIG (reference sequence). This CDR3 is 14 amino acids long. Trimming removed 3 bases from V and 4 bases from J; junction bases left unmatched: 3.

Sequenced input: PBMCs or T cells enriched from blood (not recorded which). This TCR was sampled from a woman in her 50s who had recovered from COVID-19. The rearrangement links TRBV30 to TRBJ2-5; 12 nucleotides align to TRBD2. CDR3 sequence reads: CAWSGLAGSETQYF. CDR3 DNA sequence: TGTGCCTGGAGCGGACTAGCGGGATCAGAGACCCAGTACTTC.